This passage covers 14 T cell receptor beta chains from one sample sequenced in a study of blood T cell repertoires in COVID-19. This table comes from immunoSEQ multiplex PCR, and its TCRdb copy is limited to in-frame clones, with some not included. The data show about 300,000 clones, with around 90% seen just once and roughly 5% held by the top ten. Sequenced sample: PBMCs or T cells enriched from blood (not recorded which). These receptors all stem from a man in his sixties who had recovered from COVID-19.

The V and J genes are TRBV19 and TRBJ1-1; D perhaps matches TRBD1 (5 bases). This CDR3 has 13 residues. V lost 6 bases to trimming and J lost 4 bases, with 12 bases between them. Germline CDR1 reads LNHDA; CDR2 reads SQIVND (reference sequence). The CDR3 protein is CASRRGGRTEAFF. CDR3 DNA sequence: TGTGCCAGTAGGAGGGGAGGCCGCACTGAAGCTTTCTTT.

In its sample, this clone was seen once. This chain joins TRBV7-2 and TRBJ2-3; TRBD2 matches at 13 bases. CDR3 size: 17 residues. V lost 5 bases and J lost 5; bases outside the gene matches: 10. Per germline, CDR1 SGHTA and CDR2 FQGNSA. The CDR3: CASSRTSGRQVGDTQYF. For the CDR3, the DNA is TGTGCCAGCAGCCGGACTAGCGGGAGACAAGTTGGAGATACGCAGTATTTT.

The rearrangement uses TRBV6-5 and TRBJ1-1, with 7 nucleotides matching TRBD1. CDR3 length equals 13 residues. CDR1 and CDR2 (germline): MNHEY, SVGAGI. The J segment lost 0 bases and the V segment lost 8 bases, leaving 3 bases of the junction unmatched. Here the CDR3 reads CASGGQLNTEAFF. CDR3 DNA: TGTGCCAGCGGGGGACAGCTGAACACTGAAGCTTTCTTT.

This chain connects TRBV3-1 (or the pseudogene TRBV3-2) to TRBJ1-1; 7 bases are shared with TRBD1. Germline V gene sequence: CDR1 LGHDT, CDR2 YNNKEL (reference sequence). The CDR3 totals 14 residues. Losses at the gene ends were 2 bases for V and 5 bases for J; bases not matched to a gene: 5. CDR3 residues: CASSQKGARTEAFF. The CDR3 DNA reads as TGTGCCAGCAGCCAAAAGGGGGCACGGACTGAAGCTTTCTTT.

The rearrangement uses TRBV11-3 and TRBJ2-1, with TRBD1 identical over 7 bases. There are 13 residues in the CDR3. The J segment lost 9 bases and the V segment lost 0 bases, leaving 2 bases of the junction unmatched. Germline V gene sequence: CDR1 SGHNT, CDR2 YENEEA. The CDR3 sequence: CASSLDSGGEQFF. The CDR3 coding sequence is TGTGCCAGCAGCTTAGATTCAGGGGGTGAGCAGTTCTTC.

J is TRBJ1-3 and V is TRBV24-1; 8 bases fit TRBD1. The CDR3 covers 15 residues. Per germline, CDR1 KGHDR and CDR2 SFDVKD. With V trimmed by 3 bases and J by 2 bases, 2 bases remained unmatched. The CDR3 region is CATSDPDRAGNTIYF. CDR3 bases: TGTGCCACCAGTGATCCGGACAGGGCTGGAAACACCATATATTTT.

The chain combines TRBV7-2 with TRBJ2-7, with D maybe TRBD1 (5 bases). The CDR3 has 13 residues. V was cut by 2 bases and J by 4 bases, with 9 bases left in between. CDR1 is SGHTA and CDR2 is FQGNSA in the germline V gene. The CDR3 is CASSLQGQYEQYF. The CDR3 DNA follows: TGTGCCAGCAGCTTACAGGGTCAATACGAGCAGTACTTC. Using reference TRBV7-2 and TRBJ2-7 for the parts outside the CDR3, the full variable domain is GAGVSQSPSNKVTEKGKDVELRCDPISGHTALYWYRQSLGQGLEFLIYFQGNSAPDKSGLPSDRFSAERTGGSVSTLTIQRTQQEDSAVYLCASSLQGQYEQYFGPGTRLTVT.

V is TRBV7-2 and J is TRBJ1-2; 7 bases map to TRBD1. The CDR3 runs 15 residues. The J segment lost 7 bases and the V segment lost 0 bases, leaving 8 bases of the junction unmatched. Germline V gives CDR1 SGHTA, CDR2 FQGNSA. CDR3 in DNA: TGTGCCAGCAGCTTAGCTCGGCAGGGGGTACGTGGCTACACCTTC. Encoded protein: CASSLARQGVRGYTF.

The chain has TRBV5-1 and TRBJ2-5; tentative D call: TRBD2 (6 bases). The CDR3 covers 13 residues. V lost 1 base, J lost 5 bases, and 9 bases lay in between. The germline CDR1 and CDR2 sequences are SGHRS and YFSETQ. The CDR3 sequence is CASSLWREETQYF. The CDR3 nucleotides are TGCGCCAGCAGCTTGTGGAGGGAGGAGACCCAGTACTTC.

The rearrangement joins TRBV2 to TRBJ2-2; TRBD2 matches at 9 bases. Germline V gene sequence: CDR1 SNHLY, CDR2 FYNNEI. The ends lost 3 bases at V and 3 bases at J; junction bases unmatched: 5. The CDR3 has 16 residues. The CDR3 DNA is TGTGCCAGCAGTGACTCTAGCGGGGCTTACACCGGGGAGCTGTTTTTT. Translating gives CASSDSSGAYTGELFF.

CDR3 region: CASSPTGTSQPQHF. CDR3 nucleotide sequence: TGCGCCAGCAGCCCGACAGGGACAAGTCAGCCCCAGCATTTT. The chain is built from TRBV5-1 and TRBJ1-5; TRBD1 aligns across 7 bases. From germline, CDR1 is SGHRS and CDR2 YFSETQ. The CDR3 extends over 14 amino acids. J gave up 6 bases and V 4 bases, and 7 bases lay outside the gene matches.

DNA for the CDR3: TGTGCCAGCTCACGCCTCGGGGAAAGCTCTGGAAACACCATATATTTT. It translates to CASSRLGESSGNTIYF. The chain has TRBV18 and TRBJ1-3; D not certain. Germline V gene data show CDR1 as KGHSH and CDR2 as LQKENI. The CDR3 loop spans 16 amino acids. V lost 4 bases to trimming and J lost 0 bases, with 13 bases between them.

The chain links TRBV6-5 to TRBJ2-5, with TRBD2 as a possible D gene (5 bases). The CDR3 runs 13 residues. From germline, CDR1 is MNHEY and CDR2 SVGAGI. V was shortened by 2 bases and J by 13 bases, with 17 bases between the two germline ends. This chain's CDR3 is CASSYAYAGSRYF. Written as DNA, the CDR3 is TGTGCCAGCAGTTACGCGTACGCGGGTTCGCGGTACTTC.

The gene calls are TRBV19 and TRBJ1-3; maybe TRBD1 (6 bases). CDR1 and CDR2 from the germline V gene are LNHDA and SQIVND (reference sequence). The V and J ends lost 3 bases and 4 bases respectively, with 10 bases between them. This CDR3 region has 14 residues. CDR3 nucleotide sequence: TGTGCCAGTAGTATGGGGACAACGGGAAACACCATATATTTT. Translating it yields CASSMGTTGNTIYF.